The present T cell receptor (beta chain) was sequenced within a study of shared clonotypes between healthy human individuals. From germline, CDR1 is SGHTA and CDR2 FQGNSA. Trimming left V 3 bases short and J 8 bases short, with 16 bases between. The CDR3 loop spans 15 amino acids. Terminally differentiated effector memory CD45RA+ cells were excluded by CCR7 positive selection of CD45RO-negative cells. Sequencing used immunoSEQ multiplex PCR; TCRdb keeps in-frame clones, though not all of them. The sample shows millions of clones, less than 95% of them seen only once. The source material was naive CD8+ T cells sorted from blood. This receptor was obtained from a man between 18 and 29 years old in good health. The genes are TRBV7-2 and TRBJ2-2; D is possibly TRBD1 (5 bases). The CDR3 DNA reads TGTGCCAGCAGCTTCTTCTCGACAGTAACGGGGGAGCTGTTTTTT. It is translated as CASSFFSTVTGELFF. The variable domain in full, with the rest retrieved from reference TRBV7-2 and TRBJ2-2, is GAGVSQSPSNKVTEKGKDVELRCDPISGHTALYWYRQSLGQGLEFLIYFQGNSAPDKSGLPSDRFSAERTGGSVSTLTIQRTQQEDSAVYLCASSFFSTVTGELFFGEGSRLTVL.